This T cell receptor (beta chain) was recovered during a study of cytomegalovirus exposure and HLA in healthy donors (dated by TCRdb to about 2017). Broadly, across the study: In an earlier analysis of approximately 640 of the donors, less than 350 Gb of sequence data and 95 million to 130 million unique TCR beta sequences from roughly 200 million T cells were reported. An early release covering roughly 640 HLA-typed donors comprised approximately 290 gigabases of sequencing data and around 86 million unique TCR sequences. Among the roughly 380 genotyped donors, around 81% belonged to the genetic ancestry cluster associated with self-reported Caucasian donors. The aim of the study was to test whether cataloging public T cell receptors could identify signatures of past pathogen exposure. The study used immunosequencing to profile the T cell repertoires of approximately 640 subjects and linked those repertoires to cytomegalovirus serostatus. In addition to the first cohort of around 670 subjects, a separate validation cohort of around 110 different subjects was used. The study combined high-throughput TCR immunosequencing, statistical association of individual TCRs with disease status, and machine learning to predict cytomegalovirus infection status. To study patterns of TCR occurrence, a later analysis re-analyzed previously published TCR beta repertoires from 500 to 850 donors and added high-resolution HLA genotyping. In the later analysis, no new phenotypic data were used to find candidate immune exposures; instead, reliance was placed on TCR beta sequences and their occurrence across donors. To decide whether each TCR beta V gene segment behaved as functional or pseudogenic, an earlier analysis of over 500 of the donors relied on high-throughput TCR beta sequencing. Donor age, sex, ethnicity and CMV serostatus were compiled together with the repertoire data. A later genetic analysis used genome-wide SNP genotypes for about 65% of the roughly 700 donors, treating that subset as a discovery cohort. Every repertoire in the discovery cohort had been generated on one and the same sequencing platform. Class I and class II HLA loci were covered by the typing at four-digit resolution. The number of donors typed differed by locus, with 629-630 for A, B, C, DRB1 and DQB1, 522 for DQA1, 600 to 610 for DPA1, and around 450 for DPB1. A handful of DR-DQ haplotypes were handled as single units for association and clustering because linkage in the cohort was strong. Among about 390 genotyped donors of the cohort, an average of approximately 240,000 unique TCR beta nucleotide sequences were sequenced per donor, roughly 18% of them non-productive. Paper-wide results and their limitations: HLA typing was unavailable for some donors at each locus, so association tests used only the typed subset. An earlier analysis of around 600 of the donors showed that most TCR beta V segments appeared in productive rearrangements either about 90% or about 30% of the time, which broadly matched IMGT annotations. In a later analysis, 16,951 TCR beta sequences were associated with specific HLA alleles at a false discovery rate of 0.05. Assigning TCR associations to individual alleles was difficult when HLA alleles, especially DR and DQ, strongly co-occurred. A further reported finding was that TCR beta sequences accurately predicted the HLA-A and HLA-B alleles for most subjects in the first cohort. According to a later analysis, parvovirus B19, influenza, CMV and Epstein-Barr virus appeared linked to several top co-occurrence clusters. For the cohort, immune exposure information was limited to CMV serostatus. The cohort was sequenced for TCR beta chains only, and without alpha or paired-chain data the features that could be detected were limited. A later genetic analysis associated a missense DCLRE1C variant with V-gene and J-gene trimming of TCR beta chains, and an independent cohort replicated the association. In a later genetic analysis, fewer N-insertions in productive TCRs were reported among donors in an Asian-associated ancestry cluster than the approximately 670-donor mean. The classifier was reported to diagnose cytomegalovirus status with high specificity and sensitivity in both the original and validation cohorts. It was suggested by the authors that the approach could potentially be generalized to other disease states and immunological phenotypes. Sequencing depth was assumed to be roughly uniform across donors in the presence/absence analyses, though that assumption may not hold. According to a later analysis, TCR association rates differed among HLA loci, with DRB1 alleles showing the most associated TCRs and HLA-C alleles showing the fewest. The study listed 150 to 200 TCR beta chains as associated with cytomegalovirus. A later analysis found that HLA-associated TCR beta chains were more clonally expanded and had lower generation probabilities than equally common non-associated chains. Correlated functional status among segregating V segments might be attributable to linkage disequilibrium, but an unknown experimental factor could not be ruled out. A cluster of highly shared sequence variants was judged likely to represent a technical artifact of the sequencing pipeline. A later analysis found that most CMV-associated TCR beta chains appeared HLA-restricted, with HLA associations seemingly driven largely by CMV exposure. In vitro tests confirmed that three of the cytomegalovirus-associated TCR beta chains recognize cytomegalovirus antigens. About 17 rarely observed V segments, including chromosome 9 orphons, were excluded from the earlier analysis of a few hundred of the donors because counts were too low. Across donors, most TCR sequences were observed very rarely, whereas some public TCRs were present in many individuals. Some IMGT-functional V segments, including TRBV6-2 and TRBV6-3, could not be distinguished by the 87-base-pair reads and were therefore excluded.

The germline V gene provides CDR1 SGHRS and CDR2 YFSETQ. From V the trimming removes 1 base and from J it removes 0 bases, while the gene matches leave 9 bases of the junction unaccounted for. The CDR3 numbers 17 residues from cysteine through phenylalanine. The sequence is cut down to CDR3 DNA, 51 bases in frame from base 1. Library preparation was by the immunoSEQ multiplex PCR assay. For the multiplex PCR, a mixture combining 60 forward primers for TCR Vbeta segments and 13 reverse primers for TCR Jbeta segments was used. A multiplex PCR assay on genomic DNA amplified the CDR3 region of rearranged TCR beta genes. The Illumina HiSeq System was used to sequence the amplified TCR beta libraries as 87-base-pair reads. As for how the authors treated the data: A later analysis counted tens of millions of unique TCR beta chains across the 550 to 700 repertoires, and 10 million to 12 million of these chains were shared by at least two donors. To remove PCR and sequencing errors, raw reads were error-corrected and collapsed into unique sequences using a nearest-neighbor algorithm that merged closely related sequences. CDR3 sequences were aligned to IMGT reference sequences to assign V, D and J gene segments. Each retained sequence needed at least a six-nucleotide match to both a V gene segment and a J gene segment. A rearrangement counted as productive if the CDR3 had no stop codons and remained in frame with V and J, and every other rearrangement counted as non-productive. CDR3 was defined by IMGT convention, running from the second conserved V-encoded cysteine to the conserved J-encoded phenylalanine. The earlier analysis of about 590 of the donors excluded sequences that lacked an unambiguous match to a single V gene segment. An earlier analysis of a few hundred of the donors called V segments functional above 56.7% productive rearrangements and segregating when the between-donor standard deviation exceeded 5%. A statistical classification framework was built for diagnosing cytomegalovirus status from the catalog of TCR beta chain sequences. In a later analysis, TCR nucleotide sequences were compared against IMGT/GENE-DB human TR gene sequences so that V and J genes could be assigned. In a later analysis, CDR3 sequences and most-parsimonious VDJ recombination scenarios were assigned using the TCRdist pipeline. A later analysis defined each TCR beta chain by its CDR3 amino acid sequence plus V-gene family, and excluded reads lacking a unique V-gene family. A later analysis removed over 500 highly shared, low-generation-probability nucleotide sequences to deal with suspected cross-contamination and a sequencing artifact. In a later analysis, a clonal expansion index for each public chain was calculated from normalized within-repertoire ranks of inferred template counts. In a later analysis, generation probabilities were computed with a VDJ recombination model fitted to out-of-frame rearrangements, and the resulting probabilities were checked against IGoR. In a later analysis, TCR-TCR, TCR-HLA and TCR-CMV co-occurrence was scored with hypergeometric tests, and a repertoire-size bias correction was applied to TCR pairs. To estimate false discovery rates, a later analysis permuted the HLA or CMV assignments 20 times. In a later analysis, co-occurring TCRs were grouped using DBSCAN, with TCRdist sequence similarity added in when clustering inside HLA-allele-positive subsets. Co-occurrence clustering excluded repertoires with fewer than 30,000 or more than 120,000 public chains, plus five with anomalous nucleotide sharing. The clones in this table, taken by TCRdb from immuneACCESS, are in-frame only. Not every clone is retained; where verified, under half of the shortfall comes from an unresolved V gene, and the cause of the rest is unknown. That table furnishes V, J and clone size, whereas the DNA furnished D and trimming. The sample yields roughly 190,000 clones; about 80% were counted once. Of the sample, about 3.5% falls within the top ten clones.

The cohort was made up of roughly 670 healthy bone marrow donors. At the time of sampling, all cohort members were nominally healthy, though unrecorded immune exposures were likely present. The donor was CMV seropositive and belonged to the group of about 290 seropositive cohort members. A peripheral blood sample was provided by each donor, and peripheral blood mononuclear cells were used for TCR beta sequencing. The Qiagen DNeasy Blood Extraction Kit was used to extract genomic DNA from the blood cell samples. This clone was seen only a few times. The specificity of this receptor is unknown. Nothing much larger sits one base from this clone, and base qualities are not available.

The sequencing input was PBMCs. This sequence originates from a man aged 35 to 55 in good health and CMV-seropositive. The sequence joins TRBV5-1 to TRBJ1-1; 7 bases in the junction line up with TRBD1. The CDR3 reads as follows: CASSLSPGQAMNTEAFF. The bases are TGCGCCAGCAGCTTGTCCCCAGGACAGGCTATGAACACTGAAGCTTTCTTT. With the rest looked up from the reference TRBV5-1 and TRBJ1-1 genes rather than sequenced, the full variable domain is KAGVTQTPRYLIKTRGQQVTLSCSPISGHRSVSWYQQTPGQGLQFLFEYFSETQRNKGNFPGRFSGRQFSNSRSEMNVSTLELGDSALYLCASSLSPGQAMNTEAFFGQGTRLTVV.